This TCR beta chain was identified in a study of vaccination and CD4 T cells after COVID-19. Study overall: The study collected post-vaccine samples a median around 72 days after dose two, with a range of 14 to 241. Study conclusions and caveats: Looking at convalescent patients, 304 of their 307 vaccine-specific clones were spike mono-reactive.

This clonotype has just a few counts. Its target is unknown. Treatment denoted: approximately nine-day PBMC culture with coronavirus spike peptide pools or control peptides (ViraFEST assay). The unexposed donor's CD4+ T cells were collected before the COVID-19 pandemic (2011-2018). ViraFEST relied on peptide pools to expand antigen-specific T cells; the TCRs were sequenced afterward. Cultured CD4+ T-cell DNA underwent Oncomine TCR Beta short-read sequencing. Genomic DNA was isolated from cultured CD4+ T cells. TCRdb re-called the PCR reads with MiXCR, one entry per CDR3 protein. Of about 6,900 distinct CDR3 sequences in the sample, over 20% were seen once. The source of this sequence is a human donor in good health. Sequenced: CD4+ T cells from blood, cultured in vitro.

The CDR3 is CASSSWIDNEQFF. Written as DNA, the CDR3 is TGTGCCAGCAGCAGCTGGATCGACAATGAGCAGTTCTTC. V usage is TRBV6-4 and J usage is TRBJ2-1; D uncertain. Germline V lookup: CDR1 MRHNA, CDR2 SNTAGT. The CDR3 is 13 amino acids. The V gene lost 6 bases and the J gene lost 5 bases, with 11 bases spanning the gap.